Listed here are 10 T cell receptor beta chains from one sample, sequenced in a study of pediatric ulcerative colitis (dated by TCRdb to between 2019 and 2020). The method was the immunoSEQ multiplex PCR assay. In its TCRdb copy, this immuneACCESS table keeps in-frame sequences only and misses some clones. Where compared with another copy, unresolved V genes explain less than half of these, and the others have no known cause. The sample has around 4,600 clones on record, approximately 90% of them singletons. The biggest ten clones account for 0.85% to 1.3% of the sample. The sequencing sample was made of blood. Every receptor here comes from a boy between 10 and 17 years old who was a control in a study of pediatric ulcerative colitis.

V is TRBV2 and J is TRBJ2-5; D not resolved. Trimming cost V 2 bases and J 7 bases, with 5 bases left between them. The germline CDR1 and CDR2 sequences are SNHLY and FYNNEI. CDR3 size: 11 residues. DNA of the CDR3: TGTGCCAGCAGTGAAACCAGGACCCAGTACTTC. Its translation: CASSETRTQYF.

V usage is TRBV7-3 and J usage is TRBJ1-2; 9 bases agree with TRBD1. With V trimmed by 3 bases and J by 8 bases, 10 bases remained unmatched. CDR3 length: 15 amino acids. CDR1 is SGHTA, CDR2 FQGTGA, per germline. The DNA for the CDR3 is TGTGCCAGCAGCTTGGGGGACAGGGAGGAACGGGGCTACACCTTC. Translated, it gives CASSLGDREERGYTF.

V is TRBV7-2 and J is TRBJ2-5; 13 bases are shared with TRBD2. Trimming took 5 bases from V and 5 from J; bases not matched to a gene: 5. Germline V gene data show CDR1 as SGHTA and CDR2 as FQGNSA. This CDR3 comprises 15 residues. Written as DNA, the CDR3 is TGTGCCAGCAGCCCACAGACTAGCGGGAGGGAGACCCAGTACTTC. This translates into CASSPQTSGRETQYF.

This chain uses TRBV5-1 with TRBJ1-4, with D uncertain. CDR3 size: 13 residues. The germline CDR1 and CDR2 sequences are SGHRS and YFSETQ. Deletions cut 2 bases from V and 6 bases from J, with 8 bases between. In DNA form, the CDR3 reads TGCGCCAGCAGCTTTGAGGGAGATGAAAAACTGTTTTTT. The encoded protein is CASSFEGDEKLFF.

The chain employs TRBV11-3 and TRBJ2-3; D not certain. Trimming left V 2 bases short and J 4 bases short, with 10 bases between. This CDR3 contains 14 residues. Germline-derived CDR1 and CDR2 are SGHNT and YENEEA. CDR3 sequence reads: CASSLFPGSDTQYF. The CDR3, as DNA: TGTGCCAGCAGCTTATTTCCAGGATCAGATACGCAGTATTTT.

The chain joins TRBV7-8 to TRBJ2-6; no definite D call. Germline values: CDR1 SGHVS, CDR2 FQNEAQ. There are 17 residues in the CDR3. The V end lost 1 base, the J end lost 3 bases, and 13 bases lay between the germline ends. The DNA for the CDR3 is TGTGCCAGCAGCTTAGTAGGGTTTCAGTATGGGGCCAACGTCCTGACTTTC. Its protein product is CASSLVGFQYGANVLTF.

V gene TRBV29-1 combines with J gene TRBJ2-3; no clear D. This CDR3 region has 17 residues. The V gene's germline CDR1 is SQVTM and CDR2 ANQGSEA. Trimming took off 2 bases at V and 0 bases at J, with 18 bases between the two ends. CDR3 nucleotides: TGCAGCGTTGAAATGTACGGGCCTCCTTTTAGCACAGATACGCAGTATTTT. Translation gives CSVEMYGPPFSTDTQYF.

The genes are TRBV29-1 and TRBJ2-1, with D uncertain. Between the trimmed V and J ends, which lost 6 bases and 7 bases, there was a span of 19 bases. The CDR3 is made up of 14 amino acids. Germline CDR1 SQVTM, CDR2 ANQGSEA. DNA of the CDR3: TGCAGCGTATGGCCCCGCATGACGGAAAATGAGCAGTTCTTC. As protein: CSVWPRMTENEQFF.

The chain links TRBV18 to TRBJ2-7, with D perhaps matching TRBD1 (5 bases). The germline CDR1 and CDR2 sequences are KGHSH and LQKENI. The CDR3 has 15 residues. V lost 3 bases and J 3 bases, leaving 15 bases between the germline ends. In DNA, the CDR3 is TGTGCCAGCTCACCTTTCGGACATCGTCGCTACGAGCAGTACTTC. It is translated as CASSPFGHRRYEQYF.

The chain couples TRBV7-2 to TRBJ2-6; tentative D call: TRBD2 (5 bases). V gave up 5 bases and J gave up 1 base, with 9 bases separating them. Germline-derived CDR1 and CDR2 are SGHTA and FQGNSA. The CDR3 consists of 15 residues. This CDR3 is CASSREGSGANVLTF. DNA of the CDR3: TGTGCCAGCAGCCGAGAGGGATCTGGGGCCAACGTCCTGACTTTC.